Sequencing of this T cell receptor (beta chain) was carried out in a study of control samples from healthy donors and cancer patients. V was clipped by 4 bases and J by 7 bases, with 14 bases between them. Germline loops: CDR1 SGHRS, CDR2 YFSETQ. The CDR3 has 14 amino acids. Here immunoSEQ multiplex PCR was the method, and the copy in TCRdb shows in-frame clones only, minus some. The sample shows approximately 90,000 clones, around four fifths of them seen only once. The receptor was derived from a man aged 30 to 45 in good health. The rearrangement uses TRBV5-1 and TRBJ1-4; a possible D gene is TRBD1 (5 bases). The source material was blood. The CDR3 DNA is TGCGCCAGCAGCCCTCGCCAGGGTCCTGAAAAACTGTTTTTT. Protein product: CASSPRQGPEKLFF.